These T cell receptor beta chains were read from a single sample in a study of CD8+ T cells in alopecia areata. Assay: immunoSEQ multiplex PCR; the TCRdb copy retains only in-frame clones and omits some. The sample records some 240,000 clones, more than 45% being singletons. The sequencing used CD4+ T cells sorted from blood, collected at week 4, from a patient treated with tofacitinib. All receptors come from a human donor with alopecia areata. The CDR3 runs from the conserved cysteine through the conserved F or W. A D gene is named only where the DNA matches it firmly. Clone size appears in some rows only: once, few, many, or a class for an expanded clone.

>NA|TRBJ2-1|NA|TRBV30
TGTGCCTGGAGTCTTTCCCGTTCCAATGAGCAGTTCTTC
CAWSLSRSNEQFF
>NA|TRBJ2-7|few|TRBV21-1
TGTGCCAATCAGGGGAATTGGGGCGAGCAGTACTTC
CANQGNWGEQYF
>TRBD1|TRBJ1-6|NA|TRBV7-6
TGTGCCAGCAGCTCCTACCGGGACAGTAATTCACCCCTCCACTTT
CASSSYRDSNSPLHF
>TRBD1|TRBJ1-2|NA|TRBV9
TGTGCCAGCACTTTGGCCGGGGACAGGCCCTATGGCTACACCTTC
CASTLAGDRPYGYTF
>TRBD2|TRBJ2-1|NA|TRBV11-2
TGTGCCAGCACACCGCAGAGCGGGGGTGATGAGCAGTTCTTC
CASTPQSGGDEQFF
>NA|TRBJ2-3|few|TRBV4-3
TGCGCCAGCAGCCAAGAAGGTATAGGGAGCACAGATACGCAGTATTTT
CASSQEGIGSTDTQYF
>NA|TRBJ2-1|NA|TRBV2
TGTGCCAGCAGTGACTTACAGGGAATATCCTCCGGTATCCTCTACAATGAGCAGTTCTTC
CASSDLQGISSGILYNEQFF
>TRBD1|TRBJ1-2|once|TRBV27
TGTGCCAGCAGTTTTGACAGGGGGCGCGGAGATGGCTACACCTTC
CASSFDRGRGDGYTF
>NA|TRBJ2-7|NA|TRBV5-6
TGTGCCAGCAGCTTGCAGTACAAGGGTCCGCGGGAGCAGTACTTC
CASSLQYKGPREQYF
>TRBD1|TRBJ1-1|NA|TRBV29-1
TGCAGCGCCGCGGCCGTACAGGGGAGAGGCCGTGAAGCTTTCTTT
CSAAAVQGRGREAFF
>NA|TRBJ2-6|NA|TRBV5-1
TGCGCCAGCAGCTTAATCTGGAGCTCTGGGGCCAACGTCCTGACTTTC
CASSLIWSSGANVLTF
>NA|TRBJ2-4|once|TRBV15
TGTGCCACCAGCAGGGCTACCGCGGAGATTCAGTACTTC
CATSRATAEIQYF
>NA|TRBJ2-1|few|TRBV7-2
TGTGCCAGCAGCCAGACCGGGACAAACTACAATGAGCAGTTCTTC
CASSQTGTNYNEQFF
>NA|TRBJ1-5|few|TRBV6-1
TGTGCCAGCAGTGAACTGTACAGGGCGGGACAGCCCCAGCATTTT
CASSELYRAGQPQHF
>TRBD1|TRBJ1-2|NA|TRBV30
TGTGCTTGTCTCGGGACAGGGGGCGCTTCTTCGGGCTACACCTTC
CACLGTGGASSGYTF
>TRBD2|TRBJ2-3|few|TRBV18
TGTGCCAGCTCCCAACTAGCGGATGGGATCACAGATACGCAGTATTTT
CASSQLADGITDTQYF
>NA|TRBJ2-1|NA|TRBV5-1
TGCGCCAGCAGTTCCCTAGCAGGGGGGGCCGTTCTCAATGAGCAGTTCTTC
CASSSLAGGAVLNEQFF
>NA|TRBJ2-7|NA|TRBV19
TGTGCCAGTAGTCGGGACGGATCCTACGAGCAGTACTTC
CASSRDGSYEQYF
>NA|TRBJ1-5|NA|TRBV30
TGTGCCTGGAGTGAAGCTTTGGATCAGCCCCAGCATTTT
CAWSEALDQPQHF
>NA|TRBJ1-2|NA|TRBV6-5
TGTGCCAGCAGGCCCCAGGGGAATTATGGCTACACCTTC
CASRPQGNYGYTF
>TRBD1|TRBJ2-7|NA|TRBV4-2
TGTGCCAGCAGCCGAGGACAGGGCGCCTACGAGCAGTACTTC
CASSRGQGAYEQYF
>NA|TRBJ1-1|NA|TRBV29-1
TGCAGCGTTGATGGTCGGGTAGCGAACACTGAAGCTTTCTTT
CSVDGRVANTEAFF
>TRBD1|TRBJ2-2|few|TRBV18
TGTGCCAGCGTAGGGACAGCGAACACCGGGGAGCTGTTTTTT
CASVGTANTGELFF
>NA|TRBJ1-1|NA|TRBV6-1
TGTGCCAGCAGTGTTCAGGTGAACACTGAAGCTTTCTTT
CASSVQVNTEAFF
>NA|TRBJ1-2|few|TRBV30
TGTGCCTGGAGTGTACTTCCCAGGGACACTAACTATGGCTACACCTTC
CAWSVLPRDTNYGYTF
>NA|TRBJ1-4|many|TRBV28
TGTGCCAGCATGGAGGGGATCGGTGAAAAACTGTTTTTT
CASMEGIGEKLFF
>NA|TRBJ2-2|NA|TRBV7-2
TGTGCCAGCAGCTTAGGGACCTCAGCGTCCGGGGAGCTGTTTTTT
CASSLGTSASGELFF
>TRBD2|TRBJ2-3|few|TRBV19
TGTGCCAGTAGTCCGCGGACTAGCGGGGGACGAGATACGCAGTATTTT
CASSPRTSGGRDTQYF
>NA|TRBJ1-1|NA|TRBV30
TGTGCCTGGAGTTTACTTGGTACTGAAGCTTTCTTT
CAWSLLGTEAFF
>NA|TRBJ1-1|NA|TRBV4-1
TGCGCCAGCAGCCAAGATGACAGCTCGAACACTGAAGCTTTCTTT
CASSQDDSSNTEAFF
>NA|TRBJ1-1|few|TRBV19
TGTGCCAGTAGTATAGACAGGGACACTGAAGCTTTCTTT
CASSIDRDTEAFF
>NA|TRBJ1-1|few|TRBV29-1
TGCAGCGTGGCCAGGGTGTTGAACACTGAAGCTTTCTTT
CSVARVLNTEAFF
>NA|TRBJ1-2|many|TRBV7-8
TGTGCCAGCAGCTTGGCGGGGGGAAATGGCTACACCTTC
CASSLAGGNGYTF
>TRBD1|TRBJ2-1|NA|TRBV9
TGTGCCAGCAGCGTAGCAGGGGGCTCCTACAATGAGCAGTTCTTC
CASSVAGGSYNEQFF
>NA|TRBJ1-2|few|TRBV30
TGTGCCTGGACCCAAGACAGCAACTATGGCTACACCTTC
CAWTQDSNYGYTF
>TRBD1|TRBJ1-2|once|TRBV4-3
TGCGCCAGCAGCCAATTGTTACGGGACAGCCCTAACTATGGCTACACCTTC
CASSQLLRDSPNYGYTF
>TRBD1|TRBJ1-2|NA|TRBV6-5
TGTGCCAGCAGTCCTAATGACAGGGAAGGCTATGGCTACACCTTC
CASSPNDREGYGYTF
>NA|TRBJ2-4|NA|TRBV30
TGTGCCTGGAGTTGGCCGGGGCTAGCCAAAAACATTCAGTACTTC
CAWSWPGLAKNIQYF
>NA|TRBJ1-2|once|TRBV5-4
TGTGCCAGCAGCTTGGCAAGGGGAACCTATGGCTACACCTTC
CASSLARGTYGYTF
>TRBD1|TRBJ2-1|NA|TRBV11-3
TGTGCCAGCAGCTTGGACGGCCGCTCGACAGGGAAGAATGAGCAGTTCTTC
CASSLDGRSTGKNEQFF
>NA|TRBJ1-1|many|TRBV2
TGTGCCAGCAGGCGAGGAGGGAACACTGAAGCTTTCTTT
CASRRGGNTEAFF
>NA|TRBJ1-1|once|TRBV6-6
TGTGCCAGCAGTTACCCACCGGGAATGAACACTGAAGCTTTCTTT
CASSYPPGMNTEAFF
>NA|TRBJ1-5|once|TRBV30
TGTGCCTGGAGTGCGTCCGGGACAATCAATCAGCCCCAGCATTTT
CAWSASGTINQPQHF
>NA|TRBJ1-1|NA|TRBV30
TGTGCCTGGAGTGTATGGGAAACTAAAAACACTGAAGCTTTCTTT
CAWSVWETKNTEAFF
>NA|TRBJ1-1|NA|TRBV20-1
TGCAGCCCCAACACGAACACTGAAGCTTTCTTT
CSPNTNTEAFF
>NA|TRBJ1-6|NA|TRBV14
TGTGCCAGCAGTCACTTGGACAGTTCACCCCTCCACTTT
CASSHLDSSPLHF
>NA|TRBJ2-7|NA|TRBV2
TGTGCCAGCAGAGAAGCTGGGAGGGAGCAGTACTTC
CASREAGREQYF
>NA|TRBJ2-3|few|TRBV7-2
TGTGCCAGCAGCCCAAAGGCAGGGACAGATACGCAGTATTTT
CASSPKAGTDTQYF
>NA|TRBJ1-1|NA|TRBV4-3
TGCGCCAGCAGCTCGAGCGAGTTTGGCACTGAAGCTTTCTTT
CASSSSEFGTEAFF
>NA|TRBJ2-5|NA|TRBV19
TGTGCCAGCAGACTTCAAGAGACCCAGTACTTC
CASRLQETQYF
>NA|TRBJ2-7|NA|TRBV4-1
TGCGCCAGCAGCCACCTCAGGGGTTCCTACGAGCAGTACTTC
CASSHLRGSYEQYF
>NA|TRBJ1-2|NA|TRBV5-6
TGTGCCAGCAGCCCATCCGGGGGCCGATATGGCTACACCTTC
CASSPSGGRYGYTF
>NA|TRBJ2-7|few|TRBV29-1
TGCAGCATATTCCTTAGAGACAGACTCGAGCAGTACTTC
CSIFLRDRLEQYF
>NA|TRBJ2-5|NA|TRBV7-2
TGTGCCAGCAGCTTAGTAAGGGAGACCCAGTACTTC
CASSLVRETQYF
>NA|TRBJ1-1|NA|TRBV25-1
TGTGCCAGCAGTCTATACACTGAAGCTTTCTTT
CASSLYTEAFF
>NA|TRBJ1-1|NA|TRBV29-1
TGCAGCCCGGTGGTGGGGAAAGAAGCTTTCTTT
CSPVVGKEAFF
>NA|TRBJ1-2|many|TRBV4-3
TGCGCCAGCAGCCAAGATCTGGACCCGGGGTTGGATGGCTACACCTTC
CASSQDLDPGLDGYTF
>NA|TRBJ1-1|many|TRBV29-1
TGCAGCGTTGCGGGGCAGCTGAACACTGAAGCTTTCTTT
CSVAGQLNTEAFF
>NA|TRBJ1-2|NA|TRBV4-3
TGCGCCAGCAGCCAAGATGGAGAGTACGCCGCCGGCTACACCTTC
CASSQDGEYAAGYTF